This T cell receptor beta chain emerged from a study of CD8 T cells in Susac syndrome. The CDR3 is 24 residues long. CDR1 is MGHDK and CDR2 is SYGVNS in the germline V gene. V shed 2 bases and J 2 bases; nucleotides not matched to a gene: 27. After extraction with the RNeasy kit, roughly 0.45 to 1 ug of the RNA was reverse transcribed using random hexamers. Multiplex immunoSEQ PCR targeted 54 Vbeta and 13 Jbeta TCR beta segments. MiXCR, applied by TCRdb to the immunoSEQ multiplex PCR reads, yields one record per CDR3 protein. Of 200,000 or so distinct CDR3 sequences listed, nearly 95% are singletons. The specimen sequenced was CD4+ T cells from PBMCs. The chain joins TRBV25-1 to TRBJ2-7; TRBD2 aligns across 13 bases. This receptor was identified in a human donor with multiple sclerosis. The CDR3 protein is CASSEPPLGGLDTSGGAVTYEQYF. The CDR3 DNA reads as TGTGCCAGCAGTGAACCCCCCCTTGGAGGGCTCGATACTAGCGGGGGGGCGGTCACCTACGAGCAGTACTTC.